This TCR beta chain was sequenced in a study of T cells in tumors after PD-1 blockade (dated by TCRdb to about 2019). A note on the overall study: Prior checkpoint blockade, systemic immunosuppressant use, and recent radiotherapy or other anti-cancer therapy within 4 weeks were grounds for patient exclusion. Tumor samples averaged about 26,000 TCR templates (range roughly 554-100,000) and about 6,600 unique clonotypes, roughly 20-fold deeper than single-cell TCR sequencing. RECIST version 1.1 was the standard used to evaluate clinical response. Paired single-cell RNA and TCR sequencing was done in the study on site-matched tumors from patients with BCC or SCC, both before and after anti-PD-1 therapy. Ongoing daily vismodegib 150 mg was also given to a subset of patients during anti-PD-1 treatment. Here is what the overall study found, with its caveats: Clonal replacement was seen only when comparing pre- and post-treatment samples and not when comparing two pre-treatment samples, which argues against artifacts from biopsy timing or location. Exhausted CD8+ clones expanded after therapy were found to be mostly novel clonotypes undetected pre-treatment, suggesting clonal replacement rather than reinvigoration of pre-existing clones. Among expanded exhausted clones in squamous cell carcinoma, around 52% were novel, compared with approximately 30% of the other expanded CD8+ clones. Where the novel T cell clones came from was not determined, and possible sources could include lymphoid organs or rare unexpanded clones inside the tumor or in the tumor periphery. Approximately 38% of the TCR clonotypes from tumors also showed up in blood, and some novel exhausted tumor clones were present in pre-treatment blood, which suggests peripheral recruitment.

CDR1 MDHEN and CDR2 SYDVKM are derived from the germline V gene. Unmatched junction bases come to 0, with V trimmed by 6 bases and J by 3 bases. The cysteine opens and the phenylalanine closes a CDR3 of 13 amino acids. The sequence is cut down to CDR3 DNA, 39 bases in frame from base 1. The immunoSEQ platform was used to carry out deep TCRbeta sequencing. In the source study's methods: For further analysis, only productive rearrangements were exported from the immunoSEQ Analyzer. A two-sided binomial test with a Bonferroni-corrected P below 0.01 was used to call clones that significantly expanded or contracted between timepoints. T cell phenotypes were assigned to bulk TCRbeta clonotypes by matching to single-cell RNA+TCR-seq clones sharing the same TCRbeta sequence. Using bulk TCR sequencing data, clone enrichment in tumor was calculated by dividing a clone's tumor frequency by the same clone's PBMC frequency. GLIPH was used to group TCRs into specificity groups, clusters of distinct TCRs likely recognizing common antigens via shared CDR3 motifs. TCRdb provides this immuneACCESS table in a form limited to in-frame rearrangements. Some clones are lacking; in checked studies, under half of them reflect an unresolved V gene, and why the rest are absent is not known. The V and J calls and clone size were taken over from that table, and D and trimming were inferred from the DNA. For this sample there are about 15,000 clones; 65% to 70% appear just once. The ten largest account for 25% to 40% of the sample.

This clone is characterized as medium-sized (0.01 to 0.1%). What antigen it recognizes has not been identified. Base quality data are lacking; no much larger clone is found one base away. The time point label of this sample denotes: after anti-PD-1 therapy. The tumor biopsies were site-matched, meaning the biopsies were taken from the same primary tumor before and after PD-1 blockade. Pembrolizumab 200 mg every 3 weeks or cemiplimab 350 mg every 2 weeks was administered to patients. Post-treatment squamous cell carcinoma samples were obtained on average 31 days after treatment start, capturing early T cell dynamics. Genomic DNA extracted from tumor biopsies or peripheral blood was used for bulk TCRbeta sequencing, with input ranging from roughly 616 ng to 6,004 ng. Leftover biopsy material went through bulk TCRbeta sequencing, with the goal of boosting sensitivity for rare clonotypes relative to single-cell TCR sequencing. Every patient was a poor candidate for surgical resection and had histologically proven advanced or metastatic basal or squamous cell carcinoma. The squamous cell carcinoma cohort comprised a few patients with serial tumor biopsies taken during anti-PD-1 treatment. Fresh biopsies were taken from the primary tumor site, and part of the biopsy material was kept in RNAlater for exome and bulk TCR sequencing.

The sequence is built from TRBV28 and TRBJ2-1, and 9 junctional nucleotides match TRBD2. The clonotype originates from a human donor with cutaneous squamous cell carcinoma. The material was tumor tissue, obtained after anti-PD-1 treatment. The CDR3 here reads CASRTSGYNEQFF. The DNA sequence is as follows: TGTGCCAGCAGGACTAGCGGCTACAATGAGCAGTTCTTC.